The 23 T cell receptor beta chains below were found in one sample sequenced in a study of blood T cell repertoires in COVID-19. This table comes from immunoSEQ multiplex PCR, and its TCRdb copy is limited to in-frame clones, with some not included. The sample yields hundreds of thousands of clones, roughly nine tenths seen once. The sequenced sample consisted of peripheral blood. The origin of the receptors is a man between 60 and 75 years old who had recovered from COVID-19.

This clone was detected once. The chain combines TRBV7-8 with TRBJ2-6, with a possible D match to TRBD1 (5 bases). Per the germline V gene, CDR1 is SGHVS and CDR2 is FQNEAQ. Trimming removed 3 bases from V and 3 bases from J, with 9 bases in between. This CDR3 has 15 residues. CDR3 nucleotide sequence: TGTGCCAGCAGCTTCGCAGGGTTTGGGGCCAACGTCCTGACTTTC. Encoded protein: CASSFAGFGANVLTF.

The gene calls are TRBV5-4 and TRBJ2-1; D possibly corresponds to TRBD2 (6 bases). V was shortened by 1 base and J by 3 bases, with 14 bases between the two germline ends. Germline V CDR1 and CDR2: SGHNT, YYREEE (reference sequence). This CDR3 region has 16 residues. CDR3 amino acids: CASSLYGGANYNEQFF. The DNA of the CDR3 is TGTGCCAGCAGCTTGTACGGCGGGGCCAACTACAATGAGCAGTTCTTC. Filled out from reference TRBV5-4 and TRBJ2-1, the complete variable domain reads ETGVTQSPTHLIKTRGQQVTLRCSSQSGHNTVSWYQQALGQGPQFIFQYYREEENGRGNFPPRFSGLQFPNYSSELNVNALELDDSALYLCASSLYGGANYNEQFFGPGTRLTVL.

The V and J genes are TRBV5-8 and TRBJ2-1, with D possibly TRBD1 on 5 matching bases. The CDR3 spans 15 residues. Trimming stripped 4 bases from V and 4 bases from J, with 15 bases between. The germline V gene encodes CDR1 SGHTS and CDR2 YDEGEE. This CDR3 reads CASSQRQIFYNEQFF. CDR3 coding DNA: TGTGCCAGCAGCCAACGACAGATTTTTTACAATGAGCAGTTCTTC.

The chain is built from TRBV20-1 and TRBJ2-7; TRBD1 might be the D (6 bases). Germline CDR1 is DFQATT and CDR2 is SNEGSKA (reference sequence). CDR3 length equals 12 residues. Trimming removed 3 bases from V and 3 bases from J, with 9 bases in between. The CDR3 DNA follows: TGCAGTGCTAGTTTAGGGGGCTACGAGCAGTACTTC. Its protein is CSASLGGYEQYF.

This clone was recorded once. This rearrangement joins TRBV6-1 to TRBJ1-2; no firm D call. CDR1 is MNHNS and CDR2 is SASEGT in the germline V gene. V lost 0 bases and J 3 bases, leaving 2 bases between the germline ends. The CDR3 is 12 amino acids. For the CDR3, the DNA is TGTGCCAGCAGTGAAGCCTACTATGGCTACACCTTC. This encodes CASSEAYYGYTF.

V is TRBV5-8 and J is TRBJ2-4; D possibly corresponds to TRBD2 (6 bases). Germline values: CDR1 SGHTS, CDR2 YDEGEE. Trimming took off 4 bases at V and 4 bases at J, with 18 bases between the two ends. This CDR3 region has 16 residues. CDR3 residues: CASSLGGDYKKNIQYF. The CDR3 DNA reads as TGTGCCAGCAGCCTCGGGGGAGATTATAAAAAAAACATTCAGTACTTC.

The rearrangement links TRBV5-1 to TRBJ1-4; 7 bases fit TRBD1. J lost 1 base, V lost 0 bases, and 3 bases had no gene match. Germline assignment: CDR1 SGHRS and CDR2 YFSETQ. The CDR3 runs to 16 residues. CDR3 sequence: CASSLAGGGTNEKLFF. The CDR3 region has the DNA TGCGCCAGCAGCTTGGCAGGGGGAGGAACTAATGAAAAACTGTTTTTT.

The rearrangement links TRBV2 to TRBJ1-1; 8 bases are shared with TRBD1. V gave up 7 bases and J gave up 5 bases; unmatched junction bases: 12. Germline assignment: CDR1 SNHLY and CDR2 FYNNEI. CDR3 length equals 15 residues. Here the CDR3 reads CASNALQGVGTEAFF. The CDR3 DNA reads as TGTGCCAGCAACGCCCTACAGGGGGTGGGTACTGAAGCTTTCTTT.

The chain couples TRBV7-8 to TRBJ1-1; a weak D match, TRBD1 (5 bases). The CDR3 is made up of 14 amino acids. Trimming shortened V by 6 bases and J by 0 bases, and 11 bases separated the two germline ends. CDR1 and CDR2 from the germline V gene are SGHVS and FQNEAQ. CDR3 protein: CASSPGGMNTEAFF. CDR3 bases: TGTGCCAGCAGTCCGGGGGGAATGAACACTGAAGCTTTCTTT.

The chain has TRBV7-6 and TRBJ1-5; 11 bases match TRBD1. The germline V gene encodes CDR1 SGHVS and CDR2 FNYEAQ. The CDR3 has 17 amino acids. V dropped 0 bases and J dropped 4; count of bases not matched to a gene: 5. The CDR3 region is CASSLAPGQGGNQPQHF. The CDR3 DNA sequence: TGTGCCAGCAGCTTAGCGCCGGGACAGGGGGGTAATCAGCCCCAGCATTTT.

The chain uses TRBV6-2 or TRBV6-3 and TRBJ1-4, with TRBD1 matching 7 bases. Unmatched junction bases numbered 1, after V lost 4 bases and J lost 2 bases. The CDR3 extends over 14 amino acids. Looked up from germline, CDR1 is MNHEY and CDR2 is SVGEGT. Here the CDR3 DNA reads TGTGCCAGCAGTTCACAGGGGACTAATGAAAAACTGTTTTTT. Residues: CASSSQGTNEKLFF.

The rearrangement uses TRBV3-1 (or the pseudogene TRBV3-2) and TRBJ2-5; 10 bases line up with TRBD1. Germline V gives CDR1 LGHDT, CDR2 YNNKEL (reference sequence). The CDR3 extends over 16 amino acids. V lost 3 bases, J lost 2 bases, and 6 bases stayed unmatched. CDR3 protein: CASSQRDRGRQETQYF. The DNA of the CDR3 is TGTGCCAGCAGCCAGAGGGACAGGGGAAGGCAAGAGACCCAGTACTTC.

The CDR3 protein is CASNGGRNTGELFF. DNA for the CDR3: TGTGCCAGCAATGGGGGCCGGAACACCGGGGAGCTGTTTTTT. The V and J genes are TRBV6-5 and TRBJ2-2; D is possibly TRBD1 (6 bases). Germline V gives CDR1 MNHEY, CDR2 SVGAGI. The CDR3 loop spans 14 amino acids. Trimming took off 7 bases at V and 1 base at J, with 10 bases between the two ends.

This sequence joins TRBV6-4 and TRBJ1-2; 11 bases align to TRBD1. Germline V gives CDR1 MRHNA, CDR2 SNTAGT. This CDR3 contains 14 residues. V lost 10 bases, J lost 3 bases, and 7 bases stayed unmatched. Here the CDR3 DNA reads TGTGCCATAAGGACAGGGGGCTTGGACTATGGCTACACCTTC. Encoded protein: CAIRTGGLDYGYTF.

V gene TRBV27 combines with J gene TRBJ2-6, with 8 nucleotides matching TRBD1. CDR3 length: 22 amino acids. CDR1 and CDR2 from the germline V gene are MNHEY and SMNVEV (reference sequence). V dropped 3 bases and J dropped 4; count of bases not matched to a gene: 23. The CDR3 loop is CASSFMVSVPTGVSAGANVLTF. The CDR3 coding sequence is TGTGCCAGCAGTTTTATGGTTTCCGTCCCGACAGGGGTTTCGGCGGGGGCCAACGTCCTGACTTTC.

This clone showed up just a few times. The rearrangement uses TRBV27 and TRBJ2-2; D gene uncertain. Germline V gene lookup returns CDR1 MNHEY and CDR2 SMNVEV (reference sequence). Trimming stripped 7 bases from V and 0 bases from J, with 18 bases between. CDR3 length equals 17 residues. The CDR3, as DNA: TGTGCCAGCACCATGATCAACACGTTCGCGAACACCGGGGAGCTGTTTTTT. The encoded protein is CASTMINTFANTGELFF.

This chain links TRBV28 with TRBJ1-2; the D gene is possibly TRBD1 (5 bases). Per the germline V gene, CDR1 is MDHEN and CDR2 is SYDVKM. This CDR3 spans 12 amino acids. V was pared by 4 bases and J by 4 bases, with 7 bases between. CDR3 sequence reads: CASSSTAYGYTF. The DNA for the CDR3 is TGTGCCAGCAGTTCGACAGCCTATGGCTACACCTTC.

J is TRBJ2-2 and V is TRBV2; 9 nucleotides match TRBD1. Germline lookup yields CDR1 SNHLY and CDR2 FYNNEI. This CDR3 has 21 amino acids. The junction had 19 bases not matched to a gene; V was cut back by 5 bases and J by 0 bases. The CDR3 region has the DNA TGTGCCAGCAGTTTCGCGGCGGAACAGGGGGCGCTTTGGTCGAACACCGGGGAGCTGTTTTTT. Its protein is CASSFAAEQGALWSNTGELFF. The full variable domain, its missing parts supplied by reference TRBV2 and TRBJ2-2, is EPEVTQTPSHQVTQMGQEVILRCVPISNHLYFYWYRQILGQKVEFLVSFYNNEISEKSEIFDDQFSVERPDGSNFTLKIRSTKLEDSAMYFCASSFAAEQGALWSNTGELFFGEGSRLTVL.

The chain couples TRBV3-1 (or the pseudogene TRBV3-2) to TRBJ1-1; weak D call: TRBD1 (5 bases). This CDR3 contains 14 residues. Trimming took 4 bases from V and 8 from J, leaving 17 bases between them. Germline loops: CDR1 LGHDT, CDR2 YNNKEL (reference sequence). CDR3 bases: TGTGCCAGCAGCCCCACTTCAGGGAACCTGGAAGCTTTCTTT. Its translation: CASSPTSGNLEAFF.

This clone was seen just once. This rearrangement joins TRBV5-1 to TRBJ1-5; D is perhaps TRBD1 (6 bases). Germline V gene lookup returns CDR1 SGHRS and CDR2 YFSETQ. This CDR3 has 14 residues. V was pared by 0 bases and J by 7 bases, with 11 bases between. The CDR3 region is CASSLAGTSQPQHF. CDR3 DNA: TGCGCCAGCAGCTTGGCCGGGACATCGCAGCCCCAGCATTTT.

The chain uses TRBV6-1 and TRBJ2-7; 10 nucleotides agree with TRBD2. Germline assignment: CDR1 MNHNS and CDR2 SASEGT. Trimming removed 3 bases from V and 6 bases from J; junction bases left unmatched: 8. The CDR3 loop spans 15 amino acids. DNA for the CDR3: TGTGCCAGCAGTGATAGCGGGGGGCTACGTGGCGAGCAGTACTTC. It translates to CASSDSGGLRGEQYF.

The chain links TRBV3-1 (or the pseudogene TRBV3-2) to TRBJ2-6, with 12 bases fitting TRBD2. The germline V gene has CDR1 LGHDT and CDR2 YNNKEL (reference sequence). With V trimmed by 4 bases and J by 0 bases, 4 bases remained unmatched. This CDR3 comprises 18 residues. The CDR3 DNA reads as TGTGCCAGCAGCCCTAGCGGGGGGGAGAACTCTGGGGCCAACGTCCTGACTTTC. This translates into CASSPSGGENSGANVLTF.

This chain uses TRBV6-6 with TRBJ1-6; the D is unclear. CDR3 size: 16 residues. Germline CDR1 reads MNHNY; CDR2 reads SVGAGI (reference sequence). V was pared by 5 bases and J by 0 bases, with 11 bases between. DNA of the CDR3: TGTGCCAGCAGTCTCGACGGACTCTCCTATAATTCACCCCTCCACTTT. Translating gives CASSLDGLSYNSPLHF.